A selection of T cell receptor beta chains follows, all from one sample in a study of blood T cell repertoires in COVID-19. Only in-frame clones appear in the TCRdb table, and some are missing; sequencing was by immunoSEQ multiplex PCR. The table includes around 170,000 clones, around 80% detected once. Sequenced: peripheral blood. Receptors were obtained from a man in his sixties or seventies with active or convalescent COVID-19. CDR3s include the opening cysteine and the closing phenylalanine or tryptophan. A D gene is named only where the DNA matches it firmly. Expanded clones get a size class; other rows say once, few or many, or leave the size out.

TRBJ1-2,TRBD1,NA,TRBV14,CASSPLTGNGYTF
TRBJ1-1,NA,NA,TRBV6-2/TRBV6-3,CASSYGMTGNTEAFF
TRBJ2-5,NA,once,TRBV3-1/TRBV3-2,CASSLGHQETQYF
TRBJ1-5,NA,NA,TRBV5-5,CASSSDSRWQPQHF
TRBJ2-4,NA,NA,TRBV10-1,CASSVGSAGKNIQYF
TRBJ2-5,TRBD1,NA,TRBV5-1,CASSSRDREETQYF
TRBJ2-4,NA,once,TRBV3-1/TRBV3-2,CASSQGSRAKNIQYF
TRBJ2-5,NA,once,TRBV18,CASSPRGQNQETQYF
TRBJ2-1,TRBD2,NA,TRBV10-1,CASSGLAGGEQFF
TRBJ2-5,TRBD1,NA,TRBV6-5,CASSGTAPPWTQYF
TRBJ2-3,TRBD2,NA,TRBV2,CASSGLAGLTDTQYF
TRBJ2-5,TRBD2,once,TRBV11-2,CASSLDGWYSGGAGRETQYF
TRBJ1-2,NA,NA,TRBV6-6,CASSYSIRGSGYTF
TRBJ1-1,NA,NA,TRBV7-2,CASSLVWADTEAFF
TRBJ1-5,NA,NA,TRBV7-8,CASSLRTVQPQHF
TRBJ1-4,NA,NA,TRBV5-1,CASSRGLGEKLFF
TRBJ2-7,TRBD1,NA,TRBV5-5,CASIPGQGTYEQYF
TRBJ1-5,NA,NA,TRBV19,CASGEGVGNQPQHF
TRBJ1-6,TRBD1,NA,TRBV6-5,CASRQGRRPLHF
TRBJ2-7,NA,NA,TRBV6-5,CASSYKRTSYEQYF
TRBJ2-3,TRBD1,NA,TRBV5-4,CASSLARDSFTDTQYF
TRBJ1-1,TRBD1,few,TRBV7-9,CASSFQGARIAFF
TRBJ2-3,TRBD2,NA,TRBV19,CASSSRLAGGRLTDTQYF
TRBJ2-1,NA,NA,TRBV30,CAWSVGAGTVDEQFF
TRBJ2-7,NA,NA,TRBV6-1,CASSEVVSGGSEQYF
TRBJ2-5,NA,NA,TRBV4-3,CASSQEFPGPQETQYF
TRBJ1-6,NA,NA,TRBV9,CASSVVPAGENANNSPLHF
TRBJ2-3,TRBD1,NA,TRBV10-1,CASSLDRGGPDTQYF
TRBJ1-2,TRBD1,NA,TRBV29-1,CSVDVAGQGSNYGYTF
TRBJ2-1,TRBD1,once,TRBV3-1/TRBV3-2,CASSQRTGGYNEQFF
TRBJ2-7,TRBD2,NA,TRBV5-1,CASSPGGSTYEQYF
TRBJ1-2,NA,NA,TRBV7-9,CASSSQPVDGYTF
TRBJ1-4,NA,NA,TRBV6-5,CASRLDNTRPGKLFF
TRBJ1-2,TRBD1,NA,TRBV7-2,CASSSPGGAYGYTF
TRBJ2-7,NA,few,TRBV6-6,CASQTNRARYEQYF
TRBJ2-3,NA,NA,TRBV4-1,CASSQRLDTYTDTQYF
TRBJ1-2,TRBD1,NA,TRBV11-2,CASSRLQGPSGGYTF
TRBJ1-2,NA,once,TRBV2,CASREAFYGYTF
TRBJ2-7,TRBD1,NA,TRBV30,CAWSEYGTGDSYEQYF
TRBJ1-1,NA,NA,TRBV27,CASSLGVGGTEAFF
TRBJ2-3,NA,NA,TRBV7-2,CASSLERVGGDTQYF
TRBJ1-3,NA,NA,TRBV5-6,CASSDRGSGNTIYF
TRBJ2-5,NA,NA,TRBV15,CATSREAGLETQYF